These T cell receptor beta chains were read from a single sample in a study of cytomegalovirus exposure and HLA in healthy donors. Clones were read by immunoSEQ multiplex PCR, and TCRdb kept only the in-frame ones, dropping some. The table records roughly 160,000 clones, approximately 79% of them present only once. The sample taken for sequencing was PBMCs. These receptors came from a man in his forties in good health and CMV-seronegative. Each CDR3 is given with its conserved first and last residue. Fields, in order: J gene, clone size, D gene, V gene, CDR3 protein. D genes are given only for firm matches. Size is omitted from some rows. Given values are once, few, many or a class for expanded clones.

j_gene: TRBJ1-2; abundance: -; d_gene: TRBD1; v_gene: TRBV7-2; CDR3aa: CASSLGQGVVGYTF
j_gene: TRBJ1-2; abundance: -; d_gene: -; v_gene: TRBV6-5; CDR3aa: CASTPGGYGYTF
j_gene: TRBJ1-1; abundance: -; d_gene: -; v_gene: TRBV6-6; CDR3aa: CASRRGKGTEAFF
j_gene: TRBJ1-3; abundance: -; d_gene: -; v_gene: TRBV21-1; CDR3aa: CASLEGGANTIYF
j_gene: TRBJ1-2; abundance: -; d_gene: TRBD1; v_gene: TRBV30; CDR3aa: CAWSNNRDRGFNYGYTF
j_gene: TRBJ2-3; abundance: -; d_gene: -; v_gene: TRBV7-8; CDR3aa: CASSLADRRDTQYF
j_gene: TRBJ1-1; abundance: -; d_gene: -; v_gene: TRBV10-2; CDR3aa: CASTSEGREAFF
j_gene: TRBJ1-5; abundance: few; d_gene: TRBD1; v_gene: TRBV10-3; CDR3aa: CAIWTGEGNQPQHF
j_gene: TRBJ1-1; abundance: few; d_gene: -; v_gene: TRBV6-1; CDR3aa: CASSEPGDTEAFF
j_gene: TRBJ1-2; abundance: -; d_gene: -; v_gene: TRBV10-2; CDR3aa: CASSGTPRGAEGYTF
j_gene: TRBJ2-2; abundance: -; d_gene: -; v_gene: TRBV20-1; CDR3aa: CSARTTGELFF
j_gene: TRBJ2-7; abundance: -; d_gene: TRBD1; v_gene: TRBV12-5; CDR3aa: CASGLGSGTGAYEQYF
j_gene: TRBJ1-1; abundance: -; d_gene: -; v_gene: TRBV29-1; CDR3aa: CSTKGAGASNTEAFF
j_gene: TRBJ2-3; abundance: few; d_gene: -; v_gene: TRBV28; CDR3aa: CASRDTGRDTQYF
j_gene: TRBJ1-5; abundance: few; d_gene: TRBD1; v_gene: TRBV7-6; CDR3aa: CASSRTGDQPQHF
j_gene: TRBJ2-1; abundance: -; d_gene: TRBD1; v_gene: TRBV5-1; CDR3aa: CASSTYTGVNEQFF
j_gene: TRBJ1-1; abundance: -; d_gene: -; v_gene: TRBV7-9; CDR3aa: CASSPDTERAVAFF
j_gene: TRBJ1-2; abundance: few; d_gene: -; v_gene: TRBV11-2; CDR3aa: CASSLGGSPFGHYGYTF
j_gene: TRBJ2-7; abundance: -; d_gene: TRBD1; v_gene: TRBV5-1; CDR3aa: CASSTRGLSYEQYF
j_gene: TRBJ2-2; abundance: -; d_gene: -; v_gene: TRBV7-9; CDR3aa: CASSFTARFTGELFF
j_gene: TRBJ1-1; abundance: -; d_gene: -; v_gene: TRBV13; CDR3aa: CASSLGFRGNTEAFF
j_gene: TRBJ2-7; abundance: -; d_gene: TRBD1; v_gene: TRBV5-1; CDR3aa: CASSSGTGRNEQYF
j_gene: TRBJ2-3; abundance: -; d_gene: -; v_gene: TRBV6-1; CDR3aa: CASSGSGGADTQYF
j_gene: TRBJ2-1; abundance: -; d_gene: -; v_gene: TRBV9; CDR3aa: CASGTRYYEQFF